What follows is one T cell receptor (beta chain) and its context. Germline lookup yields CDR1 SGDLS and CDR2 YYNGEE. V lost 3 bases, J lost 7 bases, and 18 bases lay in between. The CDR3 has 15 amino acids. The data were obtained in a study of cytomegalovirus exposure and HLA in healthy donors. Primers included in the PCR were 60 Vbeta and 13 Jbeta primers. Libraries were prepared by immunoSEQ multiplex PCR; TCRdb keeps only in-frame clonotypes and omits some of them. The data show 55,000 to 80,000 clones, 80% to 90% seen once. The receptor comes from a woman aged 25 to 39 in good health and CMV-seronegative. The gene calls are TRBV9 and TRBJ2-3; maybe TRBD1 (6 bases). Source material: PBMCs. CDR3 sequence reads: CASSAVGAQPNTQYF. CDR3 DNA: TGTGCCAGCAGCGCCGTGGGGGCCCAACCCAATACGCAGTATTTT.